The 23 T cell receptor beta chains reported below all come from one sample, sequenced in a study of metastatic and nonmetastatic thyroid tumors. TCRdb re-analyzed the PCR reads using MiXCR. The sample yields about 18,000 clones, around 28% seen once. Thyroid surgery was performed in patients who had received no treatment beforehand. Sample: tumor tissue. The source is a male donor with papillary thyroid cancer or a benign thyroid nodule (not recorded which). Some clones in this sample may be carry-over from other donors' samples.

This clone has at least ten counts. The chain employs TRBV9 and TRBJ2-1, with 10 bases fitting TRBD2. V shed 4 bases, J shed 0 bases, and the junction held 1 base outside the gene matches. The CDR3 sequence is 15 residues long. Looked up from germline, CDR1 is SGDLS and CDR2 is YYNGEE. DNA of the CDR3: TGTGCCAGCAGCCCTAGCGGGAGCTCCTACAATGAGCAGTTCTTC. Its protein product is CASSPSGSSYNEQFF.

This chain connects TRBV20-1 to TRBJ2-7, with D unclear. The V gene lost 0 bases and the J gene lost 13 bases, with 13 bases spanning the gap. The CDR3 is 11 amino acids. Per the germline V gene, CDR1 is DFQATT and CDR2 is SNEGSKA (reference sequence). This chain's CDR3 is CSARDSPRSYF. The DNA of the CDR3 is TGCAGTGCTAGAGATAGTCCCCGCTCCTACTTC.

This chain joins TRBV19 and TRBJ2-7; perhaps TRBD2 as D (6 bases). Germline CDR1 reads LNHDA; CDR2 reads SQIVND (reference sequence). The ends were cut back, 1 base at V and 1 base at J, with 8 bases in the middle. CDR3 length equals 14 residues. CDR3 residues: CASSIGRGSYEQYF. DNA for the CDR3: TGTGCCAGTAGTATAGGGCGGGGTTCCTACGAGCAGTACTTC.

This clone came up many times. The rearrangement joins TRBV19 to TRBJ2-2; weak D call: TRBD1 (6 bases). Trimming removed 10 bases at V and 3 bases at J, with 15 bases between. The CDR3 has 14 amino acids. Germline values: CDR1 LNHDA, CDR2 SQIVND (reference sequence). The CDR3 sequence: CATNPDSYTGELFF. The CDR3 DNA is TGTGCCACCAACCCGGACAGCTACACCGGGGAGCTGTTTTTT.

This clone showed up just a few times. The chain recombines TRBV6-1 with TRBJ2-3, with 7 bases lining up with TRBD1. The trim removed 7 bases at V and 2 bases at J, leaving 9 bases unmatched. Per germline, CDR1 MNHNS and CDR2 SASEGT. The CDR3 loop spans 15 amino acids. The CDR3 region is CASNNGTAHTDTQYF. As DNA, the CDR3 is TGTGCCAGCAATAACGGGACAGCTCACACAGATACGCAGTATTTT.

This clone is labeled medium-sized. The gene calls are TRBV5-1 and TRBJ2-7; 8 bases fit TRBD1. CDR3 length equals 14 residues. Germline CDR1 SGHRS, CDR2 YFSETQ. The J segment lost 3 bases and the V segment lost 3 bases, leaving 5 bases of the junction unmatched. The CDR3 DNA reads TGCGCCAGCAGCTCGGGACAGGTGATCTACGAGCAGTACTTC. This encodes CASSSGQVIYEQYF.

The CDR3: CASSQAFSGSQWQYF. CDR3 DNA: TGTGCCAGCAGCCAAGCTTTTTCGGGATCACAATGGCAGTACTTC. The V call is TRBV3-1, the J call TRBJ2-7; D may be TRBD2 (5 bases). Germline CDR1 and CDR2: LGHDT and YNNKEL (reference sequence). V was clipped by 1 base and J by 9 bases, with 19 bases between them. This CDR3 spans 15 amino acids.

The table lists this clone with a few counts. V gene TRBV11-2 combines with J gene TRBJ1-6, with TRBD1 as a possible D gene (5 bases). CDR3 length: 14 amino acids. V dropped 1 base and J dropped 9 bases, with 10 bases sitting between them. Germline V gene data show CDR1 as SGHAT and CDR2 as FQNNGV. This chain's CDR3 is CASSLVGGISPLHF. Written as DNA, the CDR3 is TGTGCCAGCAGCTTAGTGGGGGGGATTTCACCCCTCCACTTT. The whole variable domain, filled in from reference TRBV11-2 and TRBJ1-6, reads EAGVAQSPRYKIIEKRQSVAFWCNPISGHATLYWYQQILGQGPKLLIQFQNNGVVDDSQLPKDRFSAERLKGVDSTLKIQPAKLEDSAVYLCASSLVGGISPLHFGNGTRLTVT.

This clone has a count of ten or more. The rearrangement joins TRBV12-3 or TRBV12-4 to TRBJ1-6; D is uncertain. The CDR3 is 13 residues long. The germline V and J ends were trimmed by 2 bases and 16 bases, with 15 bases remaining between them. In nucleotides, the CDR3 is TGTGCCAGCAGTTTAATCACCACCCGTTTACTCCACTTT. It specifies CASSLITTRLLHF.

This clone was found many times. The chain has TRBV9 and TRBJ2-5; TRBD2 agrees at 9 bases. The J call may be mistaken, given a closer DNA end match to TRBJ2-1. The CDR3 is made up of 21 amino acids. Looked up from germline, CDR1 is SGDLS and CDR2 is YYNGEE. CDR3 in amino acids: CASSAQRGGGLAGVPPREQFF. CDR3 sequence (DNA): TGTGCCAGCAGCGCCCAAAGAGGGGGGGGATTAGCGGGAGTCCCACCGAGGGAGCAGTTCTTC.

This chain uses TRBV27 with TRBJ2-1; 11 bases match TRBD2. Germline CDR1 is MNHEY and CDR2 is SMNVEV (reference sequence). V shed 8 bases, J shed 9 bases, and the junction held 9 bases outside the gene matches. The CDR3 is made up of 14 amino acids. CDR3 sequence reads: CASGRGLAVFEQFF. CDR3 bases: TGTGCCAGCGGAAGGGGACTAGCGGTTTTTGAGCAGTTCTTC.

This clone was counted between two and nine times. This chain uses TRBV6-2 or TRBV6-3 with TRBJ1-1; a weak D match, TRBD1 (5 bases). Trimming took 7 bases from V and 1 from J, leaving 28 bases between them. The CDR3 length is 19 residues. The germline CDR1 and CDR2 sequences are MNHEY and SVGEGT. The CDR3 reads CASTPGRAKPSMENTEAFF. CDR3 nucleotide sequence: TGTGCCAGCACCCCGGGCAGGGCCAAACCTTCGATGGAGAACACTGAAGCTTTCTTT.

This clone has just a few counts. CDR3 region: CASSPRGPDVDHEQYV. The CDR3 nucleotides are TGTGCCAGCAGTCCCAGAGGTCCAGACGTTGACCACGAGCAGTACGTC. V gene TRBV27 combines with J gene TRBJ2-7; D not certain. The CDR3 contains 16 residues. V was cut by 5 bases and J by 5 bases, with 22 bases left in between. Germline CDR1 reads MNHEY; CDR2 reads SMNVEV (reference sequence).

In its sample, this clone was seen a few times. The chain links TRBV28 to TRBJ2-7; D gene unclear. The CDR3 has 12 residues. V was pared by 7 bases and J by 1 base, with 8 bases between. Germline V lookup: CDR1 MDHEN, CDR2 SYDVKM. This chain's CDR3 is CASNIKSYEQYF. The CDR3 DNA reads TGTGCCAGCAATATCAAATCCTACGAGCAGTACTTC.

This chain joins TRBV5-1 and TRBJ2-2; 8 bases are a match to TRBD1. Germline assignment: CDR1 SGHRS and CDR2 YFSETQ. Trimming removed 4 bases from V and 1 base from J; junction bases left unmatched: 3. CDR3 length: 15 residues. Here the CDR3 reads CASSPGTGNTGELFF. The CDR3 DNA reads TGCGCCAGCAGCCCCGGGACAGGGAACACCGGGGAGCTGTTTTTT.

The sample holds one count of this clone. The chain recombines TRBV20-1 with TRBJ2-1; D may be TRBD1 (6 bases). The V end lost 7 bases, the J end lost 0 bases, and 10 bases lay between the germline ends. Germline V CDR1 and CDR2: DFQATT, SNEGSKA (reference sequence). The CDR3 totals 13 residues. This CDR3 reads CSGGQSSYNEQFF. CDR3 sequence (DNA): TGCAGTGGTGGACAGAGCTCCTACAATGAGCAGTTCTTC.

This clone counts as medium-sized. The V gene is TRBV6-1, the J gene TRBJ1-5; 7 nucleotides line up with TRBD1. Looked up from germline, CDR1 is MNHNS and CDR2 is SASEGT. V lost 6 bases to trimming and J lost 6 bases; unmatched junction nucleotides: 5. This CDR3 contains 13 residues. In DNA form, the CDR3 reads TGTGCCAGCAGCCTAGGGGGCGGTCAGCCCCAGCATTTT. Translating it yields CASSLGGGQPQHF.

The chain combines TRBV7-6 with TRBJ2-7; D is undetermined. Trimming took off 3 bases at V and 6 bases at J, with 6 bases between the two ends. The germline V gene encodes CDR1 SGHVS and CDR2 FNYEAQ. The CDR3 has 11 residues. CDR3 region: CASSFGGEQYF. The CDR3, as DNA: TGTGCCAGCAGCTTTGGTGGCGAGCAGTACTTC.

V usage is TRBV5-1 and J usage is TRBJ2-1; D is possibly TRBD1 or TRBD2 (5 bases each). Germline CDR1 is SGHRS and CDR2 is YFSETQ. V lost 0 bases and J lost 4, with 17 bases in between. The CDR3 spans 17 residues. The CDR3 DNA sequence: TGCGCCAGCAGCTTGGGGGGGAGTTTTAGAGGATACAATGAGCAGTTCTTC. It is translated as CASSLGGSFRGYNEQFF.

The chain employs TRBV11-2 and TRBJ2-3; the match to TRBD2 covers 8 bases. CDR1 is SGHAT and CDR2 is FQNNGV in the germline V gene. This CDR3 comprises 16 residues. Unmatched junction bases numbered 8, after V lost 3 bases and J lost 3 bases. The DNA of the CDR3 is TGTGCCAGCAGCTTTCCCAGCGGGAGTGGGACAGATACGCAGTATTTT. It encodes CASSFPSGSGTDTQYF.

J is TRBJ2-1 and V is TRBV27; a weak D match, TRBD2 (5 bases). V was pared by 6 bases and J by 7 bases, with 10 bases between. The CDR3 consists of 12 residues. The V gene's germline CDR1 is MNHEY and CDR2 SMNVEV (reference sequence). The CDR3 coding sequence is TGTGCCAGCAGCAAACTAGGGAATGAGCAGTTCTTC. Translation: CASSKLGNEQFF.

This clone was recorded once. Here the CDR3 reads CASSIKPRVLAGTNNEQFF. CDR3 bases: TGCGCCAGCAGCATTAAACCTCGGGTTCTAGCGGGGACGAACAATGAGCAGTTCTTC. J is TRBJ2-1 and V is TRBV5-1; 9 nucleotides align to TRBD2. This CDR3 region has 19 residues. The V segment lost 4 bases and the J segment 5 bases; nucleotides outside the gene matches: 19. Germline loops: CDR1 SGHRS, CDR2 YFSETQ.

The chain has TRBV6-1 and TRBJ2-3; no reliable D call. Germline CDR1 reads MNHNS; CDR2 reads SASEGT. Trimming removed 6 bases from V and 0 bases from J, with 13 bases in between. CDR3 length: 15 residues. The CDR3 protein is CASSGQTRSTDTQYF. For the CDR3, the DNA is TGTGCCAGCAGCGGCCAAACGCGGAGCACAGATACGCAGTATTTT.